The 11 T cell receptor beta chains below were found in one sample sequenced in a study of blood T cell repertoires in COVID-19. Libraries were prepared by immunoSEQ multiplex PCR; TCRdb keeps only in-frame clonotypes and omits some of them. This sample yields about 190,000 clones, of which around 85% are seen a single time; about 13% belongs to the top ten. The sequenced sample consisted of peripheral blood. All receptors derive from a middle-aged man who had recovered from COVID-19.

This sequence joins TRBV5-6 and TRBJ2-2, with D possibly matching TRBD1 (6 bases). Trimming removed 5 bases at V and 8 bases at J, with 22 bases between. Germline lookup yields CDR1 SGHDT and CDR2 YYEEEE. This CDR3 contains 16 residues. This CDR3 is CASRYRDNQSPGELFF. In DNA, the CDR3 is TGTGCCAGCAGATATCGGGACAATCAGTCCCCGGGGGAGCTGTTTTTT.

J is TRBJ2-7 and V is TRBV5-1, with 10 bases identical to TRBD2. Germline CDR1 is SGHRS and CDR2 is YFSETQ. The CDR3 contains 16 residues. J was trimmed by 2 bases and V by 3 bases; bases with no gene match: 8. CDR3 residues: CASSSGEREGTYEQYF. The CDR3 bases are TGCGCCAGCAGCTCAGGGGAGCGGGAGGGAACCTACGAGCAGTACTTC.

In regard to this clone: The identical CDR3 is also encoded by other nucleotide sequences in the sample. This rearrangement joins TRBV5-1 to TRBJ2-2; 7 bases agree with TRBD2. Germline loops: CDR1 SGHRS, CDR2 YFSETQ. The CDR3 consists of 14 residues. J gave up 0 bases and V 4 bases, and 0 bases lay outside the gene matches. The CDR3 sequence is CASSGTTNTGELFF. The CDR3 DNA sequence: TGCGCCAGCAGCGGGACTACGAACACCGGGGAGCTGTTTTTT. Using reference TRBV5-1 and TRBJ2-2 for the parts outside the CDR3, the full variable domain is KAGVTQTPRYLIKTRGQQVTLSCSPISGHRSVSWYQQTPGQGLQFLFEYFSETQRNKGNFPGRFSGRQFSNSRSEMNVSTLELGDSALYLCASSGTTNTGELFFGEGSRLTVL.

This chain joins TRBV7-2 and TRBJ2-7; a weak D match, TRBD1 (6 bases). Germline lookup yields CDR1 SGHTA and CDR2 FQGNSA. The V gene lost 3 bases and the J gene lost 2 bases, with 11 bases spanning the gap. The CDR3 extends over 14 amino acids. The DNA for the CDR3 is TGTGCCAGCAGCTTGACAGGACAACCCTACGAGCAGTACTTC. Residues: CASSLTGQPYEQYF. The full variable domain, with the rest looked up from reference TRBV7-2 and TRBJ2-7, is GAGVSQSPSNKVTEKGKDVELRCDPISGHTALYWYRQSLGQGLEFLIYFQGNSAPDKSGLPSDRFSAERTGGSVSTLTIQRTQQEDSAVYLCASSLTGQPYEQYFGPGTRLTVT.

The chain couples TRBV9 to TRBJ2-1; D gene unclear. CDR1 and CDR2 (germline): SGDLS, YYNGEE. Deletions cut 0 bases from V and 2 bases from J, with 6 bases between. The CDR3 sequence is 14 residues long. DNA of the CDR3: TGTGCCAGCAGCGTAGGGCCGACCTACAATGAGCAGTTCTTC. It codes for CASSVGPTYNEQFF. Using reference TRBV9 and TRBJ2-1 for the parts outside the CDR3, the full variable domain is DSGVTQTPKHLITATGQRVTLRCSPRSGDLSVYWYQQSLDQGLQFLIQYYNGEERAKGNILERFSAQQFPDLHSELNLSSLELGDSALYFCASSVGPTYNEQFFGPGTRLTVL.

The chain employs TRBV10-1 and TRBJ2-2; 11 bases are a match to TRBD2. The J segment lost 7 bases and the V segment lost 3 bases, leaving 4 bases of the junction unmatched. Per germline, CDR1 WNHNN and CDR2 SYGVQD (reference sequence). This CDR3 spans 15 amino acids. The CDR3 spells CASSDTSGSLGELFF. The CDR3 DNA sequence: TGCGCCAGCAGTGATACTAGCGGGAGTCTCGGGGAGCTGTTTTTT.

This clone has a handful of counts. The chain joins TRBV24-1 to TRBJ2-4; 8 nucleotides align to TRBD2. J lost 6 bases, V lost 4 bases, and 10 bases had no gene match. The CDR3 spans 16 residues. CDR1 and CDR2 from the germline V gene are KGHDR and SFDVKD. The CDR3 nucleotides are TGTGCCACCAGTGACCCCACGGGAGGGGCGAGAAACATTCAGTACTTC. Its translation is CATSDPTGGARNIQYF.

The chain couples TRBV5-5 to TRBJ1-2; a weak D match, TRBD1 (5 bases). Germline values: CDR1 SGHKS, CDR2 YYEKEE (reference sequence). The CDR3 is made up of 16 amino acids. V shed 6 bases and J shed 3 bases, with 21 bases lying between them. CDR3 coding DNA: TGTGCCAGCACCAACACAGCAGGGATCTCATACTATGGCTACACCTTC. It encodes CASTNTAGISYYGYTF.

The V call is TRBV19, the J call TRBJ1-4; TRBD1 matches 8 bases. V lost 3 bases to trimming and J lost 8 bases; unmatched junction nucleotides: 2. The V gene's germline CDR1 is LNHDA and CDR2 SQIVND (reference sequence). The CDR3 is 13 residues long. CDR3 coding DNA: TGTGCCAGTAGTATGGACAGGGTCGAAAAACTGTTTTTT. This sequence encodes CASSMDRVEKLFF. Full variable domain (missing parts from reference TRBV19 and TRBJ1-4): DGGITQSPKYLFRKEGQNVTLSCEQNLNHDAMYWYRQDPGQGLRLIYYSQIVNDFQKGDIAEGYSVSREKKESFPLTVTSAQKNPTAFYLCASSMDRVEKLFFGSGTQLSVL.

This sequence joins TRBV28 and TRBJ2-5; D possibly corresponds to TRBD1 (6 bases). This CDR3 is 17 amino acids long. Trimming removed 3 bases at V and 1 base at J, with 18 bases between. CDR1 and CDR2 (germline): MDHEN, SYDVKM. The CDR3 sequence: CASSFGRGPFIQETQYF. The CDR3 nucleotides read TGTGCCAGCAGTTTCGGCAGGGGACCCTTTATCCAAGAGACCCAGTACTTC.

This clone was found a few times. The CDR3 region is CASSLGRTGYGGELFF. In DNA, the CDR3 is TGTGCCAGCAGCTTAGGCCGGACAGGGTACGGCGGGGAGCTGTTTTTT. This chain uses TRBV7-9 with TRBJ2-2, with 8 nucleotides matching TRBD1. Germline V gene sequence: CDR1 SEHNR, CDR2 FQNEAQ (reference sequence). The CDR3 length is 16 residues. V lost 1 base, J lost 7 bases, and 8 bases stayed unmatched.